Listed here are 11 T cell receptor beta chains from one sample, sequenced in a study of CD8 T cells in Susac syndrome. Random-hexamer reverse transcription was applied to about 0.5 to 1 ug RNA. In TCRdb, the immunoSEQ multiplex PCR reads were re-called with MiXCR into one record per CDR3 protein. This sample has tens of thousands of distinct CDR3 sequences, with roughly 92% found just once. Sequenced sample: CD8+ T cells from PBMCs. The origin of the receptors is a human donor in good health.

The chain is built from TRBV20-1 and TRBJ2-7; 7 nucleotides agree with TRBD1. CDR3 length: 15 residues. With 0 bases clipped from V and 2 bases from J, the junction kept 7 bases outside the gene matches. Germline CDR1 is DFQATT and CDR2 is SNEGSKA (reference sequence). CDR3 bases: TGCAGTGCTAGAGATCTTACAGGGGCCACCTACGAGCAGTACTTC. Translated: CSARDLTGATYEQYF.

The chain is built from TRBV5-6 and TRBJ1-6; D not certain. Per germline, CDR1 SGHDT and CDR2 YYEEEE. CDR3 length: 16 residues. Deletions cut 0 bases from V and 0 bases from J, with 7 bases between. The DNA of the CDR3 is TGTGCCAGCAGCTTGGAGTTGAGCTCCTATAATTCACCCCTCCACTTT. This codes for CASSLELSSYNSPLHF.

The genes are TRBV7-9 and TRBJ1-1; no definite D call. Trimming left V 4 bases short and J 5 bases short, with 20 bases between. Germline lookup yields CDR1 SEHNR and CDR2 FQNEAQ (reference sequence). The CDR3 contains 16 residues. The CDR3 is CASSSSPSKTRTEAFF. DNA for the CDR3: TGTGCCAGCAGCTCTTCTCCATCCAAGACTAGAACTGAAGCTTTCTTT.

The genes are TRBV24-1 and TRBJ1-5; a possible D gene is TRBD1 (6 bases). Trimming pared 4 bases from V and 0 bases from J, leaving 12 bases between. The CDR3 sequence is 16 residues long. CDR1 and CDR2 (germline): KGHDR, SFDVKD. CDR3 residues: CATSDKGQFSNQPQHF. The CDR3 nucleotides read TGTGCCACCAGTGACAAAGGACAGTTTAGCAATCAGCCCCAGCATTTT.

The V gene is TRBV6-1, the J gene TRBJ1-1; D remains unclear. Germline CDR1 is MNHNS and CDR2 is SASEGT. Trimming removed 2 bases from V and 0 bases from J, with 7 bases in between. The CDR3 consists of 14 residues. The DNA of the CDR3 is TGTGCCAGCAGTGAAAACATAATGAACACTGAAGCTTTCTTT. Its protein is CASSENIMNTEAFF.

The chain links TRBV19 to TRBJ1-5, with D uncertain. Per the germline V gene, CDR1 is LNHDA and CDR2 is SQIVND (reference sequence). The V gene lost 6 bases and the J gene lost 0 bases, with 9 bases spanning the gap. The CDR3 has 14 residues. The CDR3 DNA follows: TGTGCCAGTAGGCGAGACCCTAGCAATCAGCCCCAGCATTTT. This codes for CASRRDPSNQPQHF.

The CDR3 sequence is CASSLVGEHRLPGELFF. CDR3 bases: TGTGCCAGCAGCTTAGTGGGAGAGCACAGACTTCCCGGGGAGCTGTTTTTT. The J gene is TRBJ2-2, the V gene TRBV11-2, with D tentatively TRBD2 (5 bases). The CDR3 runs to 17 residues. Between the trimmed V and J ends, which lost 1 base and 6 bases, there was a span of 18 bases. Germline loops: CDR1 SGHAT, CDR2 FQNNGV.

This chain connects TRBV15 to TRBJ2-7; D gene uncertain. CDR3 length: 17 residues. Trimming removed 0 bases at V and 0 bases at J, with 15 bases between. Germline lookup yields CDR1 LNHNV and CDR2 YYDKDF (reference sequence). CDR3 in DNA: TGTGCCACCAGCAGAGACGGGTGGGGATTTGACTCCTACGAGCAGTACTTC. Protein product: CATSRDGWGFDSYEQYF.

The J gene is TRBJ2-2, the V gene TRBV4-2; no definite D call. Trimming took 4 bases from V and 3 from J, leaving 12 bases between them. The CDR3 sequence is 15 residues long. Germline CDR1 is LGHNA and CDR2 is YNFKEQ. CDR3 coding DNA: TGTGCCAGCAGCCGACGGGCCAGAGACACCGGGGAGCTGTTTTTT. Translation: CASSRRARDTGELFF.

This sequence joins TRBV12-3 or TRBV12-4 and TRBJ1-2; a weak D match, TRBD1 (5 bases). The CDR3 consists of 14 residues. The V end lost 1 base, the J end lost 7 bases, and 13 bases lay between the germline ends. CDR3 nucleotide sequence: TGTGCCAGCAGTTTAGGTGCAGGGACGGGTGGCTACACCTTC. Translation gives CASSLGAGTGGYTF.

This chain uses TRBV4-3 with TRBJ1-4; a weak D match, TRBD1 (5 bases). The CDR3 covers 16 residues. V lost 3 bases and J lost 7, with 18 bases in between. CDR1 is LGHNA and CDR2 is YSLEER in the germline V gene. CDR3 amino acids: CASSQQGEGLAEKLFF. The CDR3 DNA sequence: TGCGCCAGCAGCCAGCAGGGAGAGGGGCTCGCTGAAAAACTGTTTTTT.